Listed below are T cell receptor beta chains from one sample, sequenced in a study of early T cells in non-severe SARS-CoV-2 infection. One entry per CDR3 protein, called by TCRdb with MiXCR from the 5' RACE reads. Among 90,000 to 130,000 distinct CDR3 sequences, roughly 12% were seen once, and the ten largest hold 3% to 4.5%. Sequencing was performed on whole blood, taken at baseline. These receptors were taken from an adult who was a healthcare worker with PCR-confirmed SARS-CoV-2 infection or an uninfected control (not recorded which). CDR3s include the opening cysteine and the closing phenylalanine or tryptophan. The D gene is left open where the match is weak. For some rows the clone size is stated as once, few or many, or as a class when expanded; others skip it.

j_call	d_call	v_call	clone_size	cdr3_nt	cdr3_aa
TRBJ1-3	NA	TRBV28	NA	TGTGCCAGCAGTTTGCATCGGCGGGCTGGAAACACCATATATTTT	CASSLHRRAGNTIYF
TRBJ2-1	TRBD2	TRBV6-1	NA	TGTGCCAGCATCCAACTAGCGGTGGCCTACAATGAGCAGTTCTTC	CASIQLAVAYNEQFF
TRBJ2-3	TRBD2	TRBV14	NA	TGTGCCAGCAGCCAGCGGGGGACCAGGAGAGATACGCAGTATTTT	CASSQRGTRRDTQYF
TRBJ2-2	NA	TRBV29-1	NA	TGCAGCGTACTCAGGGGTGGATCCGGGGAGCTGTTTTTT	CSVLRGGSGELFF
TRBJ1-3	NA	TRBV9	NA	TGTGCCAGCAGCGTAGGCTCTGGAAACACCATATATTTT	CASSVGSGNTIYF
TRBJ2-5	TRBD1	TRBV5-4	NA	TGTGCCAGCAGCCAGGGACAGGGACCGGAGACCCAGTACTTC	CASSQGQGPETQYF
TRBJ2-1	NA	TRBV5-1	many	TGCGCCAGCAGCTTGAACAGGGACGCCTACAATGAGCAGTTCTTC	CASSLNRDAYNEQFF
TRBJ1-2	NA	TRBV6-5	NA	TGTGCCAGCAGTTACTCGAGTACGGGGCATGGCTACACCTTC	CASSYSSTGHGYTF
TRBJ1-1	NA	TRBV6-4	few	TGTGCCAGCAGTGACTCGAGCCGGGCGAACACTGAAGCTTTCTTT	CASSDSSRANTEAFF
TRBJ1-1	TRBD1	TRBV6-1	NA	TGTGCCACCAGACAGGGGGCGAACACTGAAGCTTTCTTT	CATRQGANTEAFF
TRBJ2-5	NA	TRBV20-1	few	TGCAGTGCTAGGAAAACATTTGGGACGGACCAAGAGACCCAGTACTTC	CSARKTFGTDQETQYF
TRBJ2-7	NA	TRBV29-1	many	TGCAGCGCCGGGATGTTAGGACCCAACGAGCAGTACTTC	CSAGMLGPNEQYF
TRBJ1-1	NA	TRBV24-1	NA	TGTGCCACCAGTGATTCAAACAGCCCTGAAGCTTTCTTT	CATSDSNSPEAFF
TRBJ1-1	NA	TRBV10-3	NA	TGTGCCATCAGTGACAGGGCATCCACTGAAGCTTTCTTT	CAISDRASTEAFF
TRBJ1-4	NA	TRBV10-2	few	TGCGCCAGCAGTGATGTCAGGACTAATGAAAAACTGTTTTTT	CASSDVRTNEKLFF
TRBJ2-2	TRBD2	TRBV5-4	NA	TGTGCCAGCAGCCTGGGCGAACTAGCGGGAGGCCGGGAGCTGTTTTTT	CASSLGELAGGRELFF